Detailed here is one T cell receptor (beta chain). This sample was taken from a study of blood T cell repertoires in COVID-19. Study information: T cells, B-cell-depleted T cells, or PBMCs supplied cDNA or gDNA.

Losses at the gene ends were 4 bases for V and 7 bases for J; bases not matched to a gene: 5. The germline CDR1 and CDR2 sequences are LNHDA and SQIVND (reference sequence). The CDR3 covers 13 residues. Under the authors' procedure: Amplifying reference gene primers gave estimates of nucleated cell counts. Profiling relied on immunoSEQ multiplex PCR, and the TCRdb table lists in-frame clones only, not all of them. D and trimming were read from the DNA, whereas the V and J calls and clone size are those reported in that table. The data contain over 200,000 clones, roughly 80% of them singletons. Cohort 3 recovered donors had two negative PCRs, clearance, or symptom resolution.

Sequencing was carried out using PBMCs or T cells enriched from blood (not recorded which). This TCR derives from a man between 60 and 75 years old who had recovered from COVID-19. This chain uses TRBV19 with TRBJ1-1; TRBD1 matches 8 bases. DNA of the CDR3: TGTGCCAGTAGTAAGGACAGGGAAAATGAAGCTTTCTTT. Encoded protein: CASSKDRENEAFF.